This T cell receptor beta chain was identified during a study of shared clonotypes between healthy human individuals. Only CD45RO-negative cells positively selected for CCR7 counted as naive CD8 cells, so terminally differentiated effector memory CD45RA+ cells were excluded. Germline V gene sequence: CDR1 SGHDN, CDR2 FVKESK. This CDR3 has 14 amino acids. V was clipped by 4 bases and J by 7 bases, with 16 bases between them. This clone is a singleton in its sample. Clones were sequenced by immunoSEQ multiplex PCR, and TCRdb holds only the in-frame ones, with some missing. The sample yields 1.5 million to 2.5 million clones, approximately 94% seen once.

What was sequenced was naive CD8+ T cells sorted from blood. The J gene is TRBJ1-1, the V gene TRBV14; a possible D gene is TRBD1 (5 bases). This TCR came from a man aged 18 to 30 in good health. The CDR3 here is CASSPLQWGGEAFF. The CDR3 nucleotides read TGTGCCAGCAGCCCTCTACAATGGGGGGGTGAAGCTTTCTTT.